This TCR beta chain was sequenced during a study of CD8 T cells in Susac syndrome. CDR1 SGHNT and CDR2 YYREEE come from the germline V gene (reference sequence). The CDR3 runs 15 residues. V lost 0 bases, J lost 4 bases, and 13 bases lay in between. It was with random hexamers that about 0.45 to 1 ug RNA was reverse transcribed. Using its own MiXCR run on the immunoSEQ multiplex PCR reads, TCRdb lists one record per CDR3 protein. The sample shows roughly 89,000 distinct CDR3 sequences, roughly 96% of them seen only once. The V call is TRBV5-4, the J call TRBJ1-2; D is perhaps TRBD1 (6 bases). This clonotype originated in a human donor with Susac syndrome. Input material: CD8+ T cells from PBMCs. CDR3 loop: CASSLGQDSFYGYTF. Here the CDR3 DNA reads TGTGCCAGCAGCTTGGGACAGGATTCCTTCTATGGCTACACCTTC.